Below, 27 T cell receptor beta chains from the same sample are listed, as sequenced in a study of T cells in Graves' hyperthyroidism and ophthalmopathy. TCR beta CDR3 regions were amplified from RNA transcripts. In the first-round RT-PCR of the TCR CDR3, the HTBI primer set was used. TCRdb re-called the multiplex PCR reads through MiXCR, storing one row per CDR3 protein. The sample includes around 190,000 distinct CDR3 sequences, about a sixth seen only once; the top ten take about 56%. The source material was blood. The receptor set was obtained from a woman in her 50s with Graves' hyperthyroidism.

This clonotype was detected a few times. The chain employs TRBV19 and TRBJ1-5; D is possibly TRBD1 (5 bases). Germline V CDR1 and CDR2: LNHDA, SQIVND (reference sequence). This CDR3 is built from 13 residues. The V gene lost 1 base and the J gene lost 11 bases, with 12 bases spanning the gap. CDR3 nucleotides: TGTGCCAGTAGTATAGGAGGGCTAGGGGCCCAGCATTTT. This gives the protein CASSIGGLGAQHF.

This clonotype appeared a few times. This sequence joins TRBV18 and TRBJ2-7; weak D call: TRBD1 (5 bases). Trimming took off 3 bases at V and 6 bases at J, with 9 bases between the two ends. This CDR3 contains 12 residues. CDR1 is KGHSH, CDR2 LQKENI, per germline. In DNA form, the CDR3 reads TGTGCCAGCTCACCGACAGAGAGCGAGCAGTACTTC. Translation: CASSPTESEQYF.

This clonotype was detected many times. CDR3 amino acids: CASSVLEGGTEAFF. The CDR3 DNA follows: TGTGCCAGCAGTGTGTTGGAGGGCGGGACTGAAGCTTTCTTT. The genes are TRBV6-1 and TRBJ1-1; the D is unclear. Germline loops: CDR1 MNHNS, CDR2 SASEGT. The CDR3 is 14 residues long. Trimming took off 4 bases at V and 5 bases at J, with 14 bases between the two ends.

This clonotype was found many times. CDR3 nucleotide sequence: TGTGCCAGCAGCCCCAGACTAGCGGGGAGCTACGAGCAGTACTTC. Its translation: CASSPRLAGSYEQYF. The chain couples TRBV11-1 to TRBJ2-7, with 11 bases matching TRBD2. The V and J ends lost 5 bases and 3 bases, in that order; junction bases with no gene match: 6. CDR1 is SGHAT and CDR2 is FQDESV in the germline V gene (reference sequence). The CDR3 length is 15 residues.

The chain couples TRBV14 to TRBJ1-2, with D perhaps matching TRBD1 (5 bases). Between the trimmed V and J ends, which lost 1 base and 4 bases, there was a span of 10 bases. CDR1 is SGHDN, CDR2 FVKESK, per germline. The CDR3 has 14 residues. The CDR3 coding sequence is TGTGCCAGCAGCCAAGGAAATGGGGCCTATGGCTACACCTTC. Amino acid sequence: CASSQGNGAYGYTF.

This chain joins TRBV5-1 and TRBJ2-7; 10 bases are a match to TRBD1. With 5 bases clipped from V and 2 bases from J, the junction kept 10 bases outside the gene matches. The CDR3 runs to 16 residues. CDR1 is SGHRS, CDR2 YFSETQ, per germline. This CDR3 reads CASRTAKGQGTYEQYF. In DNA, the CDR3 is TGCGCCAGCAGGACCGCGAAGGGACAGGGGACCTACGAGCAGTACTTC.

On this clonotype itself: One base away lies a much larger clone, so this may be a sequencing read error. The chain is built from TRBV20-1 and TRBJ2-1; TRBD2 matches at 10 bases. The CDR3 is made up of 14 amino acids. The germline V gene encodes CDR1 DFQATT and CDR2 SNEGSKA (reference sequence). Trimming cost V 5 bases and J 5 bases; bases outside gene matches: 6. CDR3 coding DNA: TGCAGTGCTTGTCTAGCGGGAGATCACAATGAGCAGTTCTTC. This translates into CSACLAGDHNEQFF.

This clonotype was found a few times. A clone one base away is much larger, so this may be a read error. V usage is TRBV6-2 or TRBV6-3 and J usage is TRBJ1-5, with a possible D match to TRBD1 (5 bases). CDR1 MNHEY and CDR2 SVGEGT come from the germline V gene. The CDR3 loop spans 12 amino acids. The chain's CDR3 is CVSRRPGRPQHF. The CDR3, as DNA: TGTGTCAGCAGGAGACCAGGGAGGCCCCAGCATTTT.

This clonotype was counted ten times or more. V usage is TRBV7-2 and J usage is TRBJ2-2; 12 bases match TRBD2. Per the germline V gene, CDR1 is SGHTA and CDR2 is FQGNSA. V shed 5 bases, J shed 7 bases, and the junction held 8 bases outside the gene matches. The CDR3 is 16 residues long. The DNA of the CDR3 is TGTGCCAGCAGCATTGGGTCTAGCGGGAGGGGCGGGGAGCTGTTTTTT. Translation: CASSIGSSGRGGELFF.

The J gene is TRBJ2-2, the V gene TRBV2; a weak D match, TRBD2 (6 bases). V was cut by 4 bases and J by 6 bases, with 12 bases left in between. The CDR3 spans 14 residues. The V gene's germline CDR1 is SNHLY and CDR2 FYNNEI. The CDR3 DNA reads TGTGCCAGCAGTGCCGGGGGTGGAGCCGGGGAGCTGTTTTTT. It specifies CASSAGGGAGELFF.

The rearrangement uses TRBV12-3 or TRBV12-4 and TRBJ2-4; perhaps TRBD2 as D (7 bases). This CDR3 has 17 residues. Trimming removed 6 bases from V and 5 bases from J, with 23 bases in between. Here the CDR3 DNA reads TGTGCCAGCAGCCCCTCCCGCCGCGGGGAGGGGGAAAACATTCAGTACTTC. Translated, it gives CASSPSRRGEGENIQYF.

At least ten counts were recorded for this clonotype. The CDR3 DNA is TGTGCCTGGAGTGCAACTGGTGCAACTAATGAAAAACTGTTTTTT. This codes for CAWSATGATNEKLFF. The rearrangement uses TRBV30 and TRBJ1-4; no clear D gene. CDR3 length: 15 amino acids. Germline CDR1 is GTSNPN and CDR2 is SVGIG (reference sequence). V lost 1 base and J 0 bases, leaving 9 bases between the germline ends.

In this sample, this clonotype turned up many times. The genes are TRBV7-9 and TRBJ1-4; D call uncertain. CDR1 is SEHNR, CDR2 FQNEAQ, per germline (reference sequence). The CDR3 is made up of 16 amino acids. The germline V and J ends were trimmed by 5 bases and 3 bases, with 16 bases remaining between them. The CDR3 DNA reads as TGTGCCAGCAGCGCAGTTGACACTACCTCTAATGAAAAACTGTTTTTT. Its protein product is CASSAVDTTSNEKLFF.

The sample holds a few counts of this clonotype. For the CDR3, the DNA is TGTGCCAGCAGCGTAGCTATATACAATGAGCAGTTCTTC. It specifies CASSVAIYNEQFF. This chain joins TRBV9 and TRBJ2-1; D is unclear. CDR1 is SGDLS and CDR2 is YYNGEE in the germline V gene. V lost 0 bases, J lost 4 bases, and 5 bases lay in between. This CDR3 spans 13 amino acids.

The table lists this clonotype with many counts. CDR3 sequence (DNA): TGTGCCTGGAGTTTTCGGGGGACTGAAGCTTTCTTT. Protein: CAWSFRGTEAFF. This chain connects TRBV30 to TRBJ1-1, with D perhaps TRBD1 (5 bases). The V gene lost 2 bases and the J gene lost 5 bases, with 9 bases spanning the gap. Germline V gene sequence: CDR1 GTSNPN, CDR2 SVGIG (reference sequence). This CDR3 has 12 amino acids.

V and J are TRBV9 and TRBJ2-1; a possible D gene is TRBD2 (5 bases). This CDR3 comprises 17 residues. CDR1 is SGDLS, CDR2 YYNGEE, per germline. Trimming shortened V by 0 bases and J by 4 bases, and 17 bases separated the two germline ends. The CDR3 bases are TGTGCCAGCAGCGTAGCAGGTTGGGGAGTCGGATACAATGAGCAGTTCTTC. This sequence encodes CASSVAGWGVGYNEQFF.

This clonotype appeared many times. The chain links TRBV19 to TRBJ1-1, with D possibly being TRBD1 (5 bases). Per germline, CDR1 LNHDA and CDR2 SQIVND (reference sequence). The CDR3 runs to 14 residues. V gave up 6 bases and J gave up 3 bases, with 14 bases separating them. The CDR3 here is CASSHRGRDTEAFF. CDR3 bases: TGTGCCAGTAGCCATAGGGGAAGAGACACTGAAGCTTTCTTT.

The rearrangement uses TRBV12-3 or TRBV12-4 and TRBJ1-5; 9 positions agree with TRBD1. Unmatched junction bases numbered 4, after V lost 5 bases and J lost 5 bases. This CDR3 is 14 amino acids long. The CDR3 DNA reads TGTGCCAGCAGTAAGGACAGGGGTTATCAGCCCCAGCATTTT. Its translation: CASSKDRGYQPQHF.

The table lists this clonotype with many counts. The chain carries TRBV12-3 or TRBV12-4 and TRBJ1-1, with a weak D call TRBD1 (6 bases). CDR3 length equals 14 residues. V shed 2 bases and J shed 6 bases, with 13 bases lying between them. Written as DNA, the CDR3 is TGTGCCAGCAGTTTATCAGGGGTAGGCTCTGAAGCTTTCTTT. It codes for CASSLSGVGSEAFF.

This clonotype was counted many times. The J gene is TRBJ2-3, the V gene TRBV12-3 or TRBV12-4; D gene uncertain. V was clipped by 7 bases and J by 0 bases, with 14 bases between them. This CDR3 has 15 residues. CDR3 amino acids: CASTIQAVSTDTQYF. CDR3 DNA: TGTGCCAGCACCATTCAGGCCGTTAGCACAGATACGCAGTATTTT.

In this sample, this clonotype turned up a few times. V gene TRBV27 combines with J gene TRBJ2-1, with 9 bases identical to TRBD2. This CDR3 has 16 residues. V trimming: 6 bases; J trimming: 4 bases; junction bases outside the gene matches: 10. Germline CDR1 and CDR2: MNHEY and SMNVEV (reference sequence). CDR3 DNA sequence: TGTGCCAGCAGGGGTCAAGCGGGAGGATTTTACAATGAGCAGTTCTTC. This sequence encodes CASRGQAGGFYNEQFF.

There are many counts of this clonotype. The V and J genes are TRBV12-3 or TRBV12-4 and TRBJ2-2; tentatively, D is TRBD1 (5 bases). This CDR3 has 14 amino acids. V lost 6 bases and J 1 base, leaving 9 bases between the germline ends. CDR3 in DNA: TGTGCCAGCAGGACAGTTCAGAACACCGGGGAGCTGTTTTTT. Protein sequence: CASRTVQNTGELFF.

This chain joins TRBV25-1 and TRBJ2-4, with D possibly matching TRBD1 (5 bases). The CDR3 sequence is 16 residues long. The V and J ends lost 2 bases and 0 bases respectively, with 11 bases between them. Germline-derived CDR1 and CDR2 are MGHDK and SYGVNS. CDR3 sequence: CASSEGASLAKNIQYF. The DNA of the CDR3 is TGTGCCAGCAGTGAAGGGGCGTCGTTAGCCAAAAACATTCAGTACTTC. Complete variable domain (other parts from reference TRBV25-1 and TRBJ2-4): EADIYQTPRYLVIGTGKKITLECSQTMGHDKMYWYQQDPGMELHLIHYSYGVNSTEKGDLSSESTVSRIRTEHFPLTLESARPSHTSQYLCASSEGASLAKNIQYFGAGTRLSVL.

In DNA form, the CDR3 reads TGTGCCAGCAGCTACCGAGGGGGAGTTGGAAATGAGCAGTTCTTC. Its translation: CASSYRGGVGNEQFF. The chain employs TRBV7-9 and TRBJ2-1; tentative D call: TRBD1 (6 bases). The germline gives CDR1 SEHNR, CDR2 FQNEAQ (reference sequence). V lost 4 bases to trimming and J lost 7 bases, with 17 bases between them. The CDR3 sequence is 15 residues long. Using reference TRBV7-9 and TRBJ2-1 for the parts outside the CDR3, the full variable domain is DTGVSQNPRHKITKRGQNVTFRCDPISEHNRLYWYRQTLGQGPEFLTYFQNEAQLEKSRLLSDRFSAERPKGSFSTLEIQRTEQGDSAMYLCASSYRGGVGNEQFFGPGTRLTVL.

The J gene is TRBJ1-2, the V gene TRBV5-4; 7 bases align to TRBD1. CDR1 and CDR2 from the germline V gene are SGHNT and YYREEE (reference sequence). This CDR3 contains 14 residues. V dropped 4 bases and J dropped 1; count of bases not matched to a gene: 4. The CDR3 protein is CASSQTGFNYGYTF. In DNA, the CDR3 is TGTGCCAGCAGCCAGACAGGGTTTAACTATGGCTACACCTTC.

This clonotype was seen many times. The chain uses TRBV20-1 and TRBJ2-7; 9 bases align to TRBD2. V was clipped by 6 bases and J by 6 bases; unmatched bases: 21. The CDR3 sequence is 17 residues long. Germline V lookup: CDR1 DFQATT, CDR2 SNEGSKA (reference sequence). CDR3 in DNA: TGCAGTGCGATTAGTGCGGCTAGCGGGATGGGGGATGGCGAGCAGTACTTC. Translating gives CSAISAASGMGDGEQYF.

Points on this clonotype: A clone one base away is much larger, so this may be a read error. The chain carries TRBV27 and TRBJ2-1, with D perhaps matching TRBD2 (6 bases). V gave up 5 bases and J gave up 10 bases, with 18 bases separating them. This CDR3 is built from 14 residues. CDR1 is MNHEY and CDR2 is SMNVEV in the germline V gene (reference sequence). DNA for the CDR3: TGTGCCAGCAGTGCAGGGTCAGGAACTAGCGAGCAGTTCTTC. As protein: CASSAGSGTSEQFF.